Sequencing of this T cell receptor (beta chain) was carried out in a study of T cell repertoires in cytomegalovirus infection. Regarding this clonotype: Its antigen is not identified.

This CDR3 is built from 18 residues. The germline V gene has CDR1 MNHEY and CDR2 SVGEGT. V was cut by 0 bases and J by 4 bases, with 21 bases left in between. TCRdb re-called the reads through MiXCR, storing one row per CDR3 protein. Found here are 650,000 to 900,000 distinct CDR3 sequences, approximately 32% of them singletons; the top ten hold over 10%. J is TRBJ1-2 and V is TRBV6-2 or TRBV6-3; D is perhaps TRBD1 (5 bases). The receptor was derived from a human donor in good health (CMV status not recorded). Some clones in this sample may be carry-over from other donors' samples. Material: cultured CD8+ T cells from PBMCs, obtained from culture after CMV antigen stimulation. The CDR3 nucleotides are TGTGCCAGCAGTTACTCCGGCCAGGGTTTGGTCGAAGTCTATGGCTACACCTTC. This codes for CASSYSGQGLVEVYGYTF.